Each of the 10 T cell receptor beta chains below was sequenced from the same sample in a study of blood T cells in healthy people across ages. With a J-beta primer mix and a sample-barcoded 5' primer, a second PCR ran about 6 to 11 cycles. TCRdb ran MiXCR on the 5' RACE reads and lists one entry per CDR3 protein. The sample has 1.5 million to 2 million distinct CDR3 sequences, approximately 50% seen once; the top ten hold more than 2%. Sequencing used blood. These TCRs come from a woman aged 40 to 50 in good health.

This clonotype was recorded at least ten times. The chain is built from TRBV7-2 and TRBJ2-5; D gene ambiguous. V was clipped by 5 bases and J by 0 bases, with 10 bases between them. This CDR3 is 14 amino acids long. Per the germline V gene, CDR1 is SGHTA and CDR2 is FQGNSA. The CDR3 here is CASSPPGYQETQYF. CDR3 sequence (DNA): TGTGCCAGCAGCCCCCCGGGTTACCAAGAGACCCAGTACTTC.

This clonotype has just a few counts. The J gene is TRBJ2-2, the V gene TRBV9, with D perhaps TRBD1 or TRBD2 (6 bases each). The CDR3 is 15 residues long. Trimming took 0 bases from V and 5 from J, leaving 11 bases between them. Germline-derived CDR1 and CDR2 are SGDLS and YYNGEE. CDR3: CASSVGGGPTGELFF. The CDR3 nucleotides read TGTGCCAGCAGCGTAGGTGGGGGGCCGACCGGGGAGCTGTTTTTT.

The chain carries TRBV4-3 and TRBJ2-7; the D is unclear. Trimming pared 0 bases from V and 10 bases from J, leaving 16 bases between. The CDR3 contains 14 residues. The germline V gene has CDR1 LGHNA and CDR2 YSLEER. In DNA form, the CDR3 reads TGCGCCAGCAGCCAAGATCCCGGACCCCAAGGCCAGTACTTC. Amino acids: CASSQDPGPQGQYF.

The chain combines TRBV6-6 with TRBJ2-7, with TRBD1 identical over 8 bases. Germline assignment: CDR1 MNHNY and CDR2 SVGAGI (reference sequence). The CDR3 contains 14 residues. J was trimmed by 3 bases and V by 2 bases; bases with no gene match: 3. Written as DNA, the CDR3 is TGTGCCAGCAGTTACATGGACAGGGTCTACGAGCAGTACTTC. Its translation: CASSYMDRVYEQYF.

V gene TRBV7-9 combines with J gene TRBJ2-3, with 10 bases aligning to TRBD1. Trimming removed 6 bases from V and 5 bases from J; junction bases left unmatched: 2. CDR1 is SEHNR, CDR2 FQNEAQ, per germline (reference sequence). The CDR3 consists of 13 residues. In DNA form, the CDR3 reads TGTGCCAGCAGGGACAGGGGGTTAGATACGCAGTATTTT. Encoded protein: CASRDRGLDTQYF.

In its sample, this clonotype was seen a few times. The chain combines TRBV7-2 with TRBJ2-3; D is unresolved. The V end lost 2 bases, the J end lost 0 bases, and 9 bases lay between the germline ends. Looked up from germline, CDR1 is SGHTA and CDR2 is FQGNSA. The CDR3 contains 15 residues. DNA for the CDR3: TGTGCCAGCAGCTTACGTCCCAGAAGCACAGATACGCAGTATTTT. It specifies CASSLRPRSTDTQYF.

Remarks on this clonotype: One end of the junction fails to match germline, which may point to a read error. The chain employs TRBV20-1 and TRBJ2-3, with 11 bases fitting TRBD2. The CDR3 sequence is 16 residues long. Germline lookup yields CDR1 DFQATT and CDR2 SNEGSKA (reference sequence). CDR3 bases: TGCAGTGCTAGGGTCCCTAGCGGGGGGAGCACAGAGACGCAGTATTTT. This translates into CSARVPSGGSTETQYF.

The CDR3 region is CASSLGSAGPGYTF. As DNA, the CDR3 is TGTGCCAGCAGCTTAGGGTCGGCAGGGCCTGGCTACACCTTC. The chain is built from TRBV7-9 and TRBJ1-2, with D possibly being TRBD1 (5 bases). V was trimmed by 1 base and J by 7 bases, leaving 13 bases between them. The CDR3 runs to 14 residues. The V gene's germline CDR1 is SEHNR and CDR2 FQNEAQ (reference sequence).

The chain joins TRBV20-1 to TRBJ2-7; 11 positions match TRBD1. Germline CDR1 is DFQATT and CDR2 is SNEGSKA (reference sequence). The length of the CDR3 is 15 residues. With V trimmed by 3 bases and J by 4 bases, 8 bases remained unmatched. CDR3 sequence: CSASPGQGARYEQYF. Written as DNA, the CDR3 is TGCAGTGCTAGTCCCGGACAGGGGGCACGGTACGAGCAGTACTTC.

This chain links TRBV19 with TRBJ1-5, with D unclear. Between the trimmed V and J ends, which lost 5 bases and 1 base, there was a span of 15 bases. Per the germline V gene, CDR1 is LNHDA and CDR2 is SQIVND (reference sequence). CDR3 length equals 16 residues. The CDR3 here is CASSARMQRSNQPQHF. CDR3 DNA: TGTGCCAGTAGTGCCCGGATGCAAAGAAGCAATCAGCCCCAGCATTTT.